The 19 T cell receptor beta chains below were found in one sample sequenced in a study of lymphopenia after photon versus proton radiotherapy. Using immunoSEQ multiplex PCR, the repertoire was profiled, and TCRdb retains in-frame clones only, with some absent. Of about 17,000 clones in the sample, more than 90% were seen once. Sequenced material: peripheral blood, taken from a patient treated with photon-based radiotherapy. Receptors were obtained from a woman aged 40 to 50 with cholangiocarcinoma.

The V and J genes are TRBV5-5 and TRBJ2-3; D remains unclear. This CDR3 has 15 residues. Germline CDR1 and CDR2: SGHKS and YYEKEE (reference sequence). V lost 4 bases to trimming and J lost 2 bases, with 14 bases between them. In DNA form, the CDR3 reads TGTGCCAGCAGCCCCGGACCGGCTTCCACAGATACGCAGTATTTT. Its translation: CASSPGPASTDTQYF.

The chain recombines TRBV28 with TRBJ2-2; TRBD2 matches at 15 bases. CDR1 is MDHEN, CDR2 SYDVKM, per germline. The CDR3 sequence is 18 residues long. With 2 bases clipped from V and 5 bases from J, the junction kept 6 bases outside the gene matches. CDR3 sequence reads: CASSLGGLAGGYTGELFF. The CDR3, as DNA: TGTGCCAGCAGTTTAGGGGGACTAGCGGGAGGTTATACCGGGGAGCTGTTTTTT.

The V gene is TRBV28, the J gene TRBJ1-2; the D gene is possibly TRBD1 (5 bases). V was cut by 4 bases and J by 6 bases, with 15 bases left in between. Germline CDR1 and CDR2: MDHEN and SYDVKM. The CDR3 is 14 amino acids. The CDR3 DNA follows: TGTGCCAGCAGTTCCTCACGGGGGTGGCATGGCTACACCTTC. This encodes CASSSSRGWHGYTF.

The J gene is TRBJ2-3, the V gene TRBV5-1; tentative D call: TRBD1 (5 bases). This CDR3 is 12 amino acids long. V was shortened by 2 bases and J by 11 bases, with 12 bases between the two germline ends. The germline gives CDR1 SGHRS, CDR2 YFSETQ. CDR3 DNA: TGCGCCAGCAGCTTACAGGTGTGGAAGCAGTATTTT. It encodes CASSLQVWKQYF.

The gene calls are TRBV6-1 and TRBJ1-1, with 10 bases aligning to TRBD1. Germline V lookup: CDR1 MNHNS, CDR2 SASEGT. The V gene end was trimmed by 3 bases and the J gene end by 10 bases; junction bases not matched to a gene: 17. This CDR3 contains 17 residues. CDR3 region: CASSDPRTGGYPVGAFF. CDR3 bases: TGTGCCAGCAGTGACCCAAGGACAGGGGGTTACCCCGTGGGAGCTTTCTTT.

The chain recombines TRBV29-1 with TRBJ2-1; D remains ambiguous. V shed 2 bases and J shed 7 bases, with 6 bases lying between them. CDR1 and CDR2 from the germline V gene are SQVTM and ANQGSEA. There are 11 residues in the CDR3. CDR3 residues: CSVERKNEQFF. Here the CDR3 DNA reads TGCAGCGTTGAAAGGAAAAATGAGCAGTTCTTC.

The chain joins TRBV6-5 to TRBJ2-3; D unresolved. Germline loops: CDR1 MNHEY, CDR2 SVGAGI. The CDR3 length is 13 residues. V shed 9 bases and J shed 0 bases, with 10 bases lying between them. CDR3 in amino acids: CARERSSTDTQYF. CDR3 sequence (DNA): TGTGCCAGGGAGCGTAGTAGCACAGATACGCAGTATTTT.

The DNA of the CDR3 is TGTGCCAGCAGCACGGCAAGCGACAATGAGCAGTTCTTC. It is translated as CASSTASDNEQFF. The genes are TRBV9 and TRBJ2-1; D gene ambiguous. CDR3 length: 13 residues. Germline V gives CDR1 SGDLS, CDR2 YYNGEE. The V end was cut by 4 bases, the J end by 5 bases, with 10 bases between. Looking up the rest from reference TRBV9 and TRBJ2-1 gives the full variable domain: DSGVTQTPKHLITATGQRVTLRCSPRSGDLSVYWYQQSLDQGLQFLIQYYNGEERAKGNILERFSAQQFPDLHSELNLSSLELGDSALYFCASSTASDNEQFFGPGTRLTVL.

The chain has TRBV29-1 and TRBJ2-3; D gene ambiguous. The CDR3 has 11 residues. Trimming left V 7 bases short and J 2 bases short, with 7 bases between. The germline V gene encodes CDR1 SQVTM and CDR2 ANQGSEA. CDR3 nucleotides: TGCAGCGCCCCCCACACAGATACGCAGTATTTT. Residues: CSAPHTDTQYF.

The rearrangement uses TRBV6-5 and TRBJ1-1; 8 bases line up with TRBD1. CDR1 is MNHEY, CDR2 SVGAGI, per germline. Trimming removed 9 bases from V and 1 base from J; junction bases left unmatched: 10. CDR3 length equals 15 residues. The CDR3 bases are TGTGCCAGTTCATCCCAGGGGGCTGGGAACACTGAAGCTTTCTTT. Translation: CASSSQGAGNTEAFF.

The rearrangement joins TRBV27 to TRBJ1-4; a weak D match, TRBD1 (5 bases). V was clipped by 3 bases and J by 4 bases, with 18 bases between them. The CDR3 length is 17 residues. Germline V gene lookup returns CDR1 MNHEY and CDR2 SMNVEV (reference sequence). Here the CDR3 reads CASSFRASTFGNEKLFF. The CDR3 DNA reads TGTGCCAGCAGTTTCAGGGCCTCCACTTTTGGTAATGAAAAACTGTTTTTT. The variable domain in full, completed from reference TRBV27 and TRBJ1-4, reads EAQVTQNPRYLITVTGKKLTVTCSQNMNHEYMSWYRQDPGLGLRQIYYSMNVEVTDKGDVPEGYKVSRKEKRNFPLILESPSPNQTSLYFCASSFRASTFGNEKLFFGSGTQLSVL.

The V gene is TRBV6-1, the J gene TRBJ2-2, with TRBD2 identical over 8 bases. Germline V gene sequence: CDR1 MNHNS, CDR2 SASEGT. This CDR3 is 13 amino acids long. Trimming at V came to 8 bases and at J to 5 bases, leaving 4 bases not matched to a gene. The CDR3 spells CASGLADTGELFF. The CDR3 DNA reads TGTGCCAGCGGACTAGCTGATACCGGGGAGCTGTTTTTT.

This clone came up a few times. The chain has TRBV6-5 and TRBJ1-2; D is unresolved. The V gene's germline CDR1 is MNHEY and CDR2 SVGAGI. The ends were cut back, 5 bases at V and 8 bases at J, with 12 bases in the middle. This CDR3 spans 12 amino acids. CDR3 loop: CASSDGVGGYTF. The CDR3, as DNA: TGTGCCAGCAGTGACGGGGTAGGGGGCTACACCTTC.

This clone appeared a few times. The gene calls are TRBV6-1 and TRBJ1-5; D is unresolved. Germline V gene lookup returns CDR1 MNHNS and CDR2 SASEGT. This CDR3 spans 12 amino acids. Trimming removed 6 bases from V and 4 bases from J, with 7 bases in between. The CDR3 region has the DNA TGTGCCAGCAGGGGCCGGAATCAGCCCCAGCATTTT. Encoded protein: CASRGRNQPQHF.

V is TRBV29-1 and J is TRBJ2-2; 9 bases agree with TRBD2. The CDR3 totals 14 residues. The germline CDR1 and CDR2 sequences are SQVTM and ANQGSEA. V shed 7 bases and J 6 bases; nucleotides not matched to a gene: 9. The CDR3 nucleotides read TGCAGCGCCCCAGCGGGAGGAAACGCCGGGGAGCTGTTTTTT. Amino acids: CSAPAGGNAGELFF.

The chain has TRBV28 and TRBJ2-2; D assignment may be TRBD1 or TRBD2 (5 bases each). This CDR3 comprises 15 residues. CDR1 and CDR2 from the germline V gene are MDHEN and SYDVKM. The V end was cut by 4 bases, the J end by 3 bases, with 12 bases between. The CDR3 is CASSYRDGYTGELFF. CDR3 sequence (DNA): TGTGCCAGCAGTTACCGGGACGGATACACCGGGGAGCTGTTTTTT.

This chain joins TRBV25-1 and TRBJ1-4, with D maybe TRBD1 (5 bases). This CDR3 has 15 residues. Per germline, CDR1 MGHDK and CDR2 SYGVNS. The V and J ends lost 3 bases and 5 bases respectively, with 13 bases between them. The CDR3 DNA reads TGTGCCAGCAGTGATCCGGGACGGCACAATGAAAAACTGTTTTTT. Translation gives CASSDPGRHNEKLFF.

Comment on this clone: The same CDR3 also results from other DNA sequences found in this sample. The chain joins TRBV13 to TRBJ1-5; TRBD1 matches at 8 bases. V lost 4 bases and J lost 5; bases outside the gene matches: 4. The CDR3 has 14 residues. Germline V gives CDR1 PRHDT, CDR2 FYEKMQ (reference sequence). In DNA form, the CDR3 reads TGTGCCAGCAGCTACGGACAGGGCGATCAGCCCCAGCATTTT. Its translation: CASSYGQGDQPQHF.

The chain is built from TRBV29-1 and TRBJ2-5; D might be TRBD2 (6 bases). This CDR3 spans 11 amino acids. V lost 8 bases, J lost 5 bases, and 12 bases lay in between. In germline, CDR1 is SQVTM, CDR2 ANQGSEA. The CDR3 DNA reads TGCAGCCCCACCCGGGGGGAGACCCAGTACTTC. Amino acid sequence: CSPTRGETQYF.